One T cell receptor (beta chain) is described in this entry. Its matching antigen is unknown. The germline V and J ends were trimmed by 4 bases and 11 bases, with 15 bases remaining between them. From germline, CDR1 is SGDLS and CDR2 YYNGEE. The CDR3 runs 13 residues. This record comes from a study of cytomegalovirus exposure and HLA in healthy donors. Study summary: The same platform used for the approximately 700 first-cohort repertoires was also used for the 95 to 150 validation repertoires, as a later analysis reported.

Points from the study as a whole: In vitro confirmation showed three CMV-associated chains to be CMV antigen specific. In a later analysis, first-cohort TCR clusters were found to tend to co-occur in the approximately 110 validation repertoires. Researchers catalogued about 160 TCR beta chains as cytomegalovirus-associated.

Method: immunoSEQ multiplex PCR; TCRdb's copy keeps in-frame clones and lacks some. Of some 79,000 clones listed, roughly 93% are singletons. Sequenced input: PBMCs. This clonotype was obtained from a woman aged 18-29 years in good health and CMV-seropositive. J is TRBJ2-2 and V is TRBV9; D is perhaps TRBD1 (6 bases). In DNA, the CDR3 is TGTGCCAGCAGCACCCGACAGGCGATTGAGCTGTTTTTT. Translating gives CASSTRQAIELFF.